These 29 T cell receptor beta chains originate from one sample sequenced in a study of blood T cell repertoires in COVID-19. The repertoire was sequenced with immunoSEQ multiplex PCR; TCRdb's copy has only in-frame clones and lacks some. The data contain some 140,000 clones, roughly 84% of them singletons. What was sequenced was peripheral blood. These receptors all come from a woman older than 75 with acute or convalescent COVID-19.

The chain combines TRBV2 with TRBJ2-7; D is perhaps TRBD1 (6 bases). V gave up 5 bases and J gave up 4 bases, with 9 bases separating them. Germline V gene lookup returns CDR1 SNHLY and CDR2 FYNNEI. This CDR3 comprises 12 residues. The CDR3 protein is CASSSQGYEQYF. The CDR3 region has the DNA TGTGCCAGCAGTTCACAGGGATACGAGCAGTACTTC.

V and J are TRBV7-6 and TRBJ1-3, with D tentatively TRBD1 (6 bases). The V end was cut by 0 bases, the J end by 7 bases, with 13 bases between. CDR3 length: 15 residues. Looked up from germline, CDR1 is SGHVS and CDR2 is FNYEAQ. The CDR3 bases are TGTGCCAGCAGCTTAGCGGGGGCAGGGGCGAACACCATATATTTT. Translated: CASSLAGAGANTIYF.

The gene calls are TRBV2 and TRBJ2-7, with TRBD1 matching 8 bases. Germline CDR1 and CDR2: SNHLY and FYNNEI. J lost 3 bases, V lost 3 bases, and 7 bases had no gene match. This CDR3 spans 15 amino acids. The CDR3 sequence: CASSDIDRGYYEQYF. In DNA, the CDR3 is TGTGCCAGCAGTGATATAGACAGGGGCTACTACGAGCAGTACTTC.

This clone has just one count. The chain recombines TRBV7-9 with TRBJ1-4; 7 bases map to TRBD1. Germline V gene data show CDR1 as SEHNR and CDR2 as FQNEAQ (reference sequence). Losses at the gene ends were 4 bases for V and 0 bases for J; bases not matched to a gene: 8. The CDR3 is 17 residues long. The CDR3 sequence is CASSYRQGLATNEKLFF. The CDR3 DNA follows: TGTGCCAGCAGCTACCGACAGGGCCTGGCAACTAATGAAAAACTGTTTTTT.

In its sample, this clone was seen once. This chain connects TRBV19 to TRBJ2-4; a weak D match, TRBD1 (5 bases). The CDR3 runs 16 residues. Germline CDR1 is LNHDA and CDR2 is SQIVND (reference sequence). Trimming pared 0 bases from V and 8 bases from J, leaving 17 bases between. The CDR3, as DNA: TGTGCCAGTAGTATAGATTCCCGGTCCAAAGGGGACATTCAGTACTTC. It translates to CASSIDSRSKGDIQYF.

CDR3 amino acids: CASSLSSSDLGDEQFF. For the CDR3, the DNA is TGTGCCAGCAGCTTATCATCTAGCGACTTAGGCGATGAGCAGTTCTTC. The chain recombines TRBV7-2 with TRBJ2-1; D is perhaps TRBD2 (6 bases). The V end lost 2 bases, the J end lost 8 bases, and 19 bases lay between the germline ends. Germline loops: CDR1 SGHTA, CDR2 FQGNSA. The CDR3 length is 16 residues.

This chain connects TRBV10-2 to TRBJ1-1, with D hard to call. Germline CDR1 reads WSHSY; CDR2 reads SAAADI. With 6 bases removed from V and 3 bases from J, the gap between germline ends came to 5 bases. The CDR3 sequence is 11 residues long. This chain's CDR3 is CASRRDTEAFF. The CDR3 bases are TGCGCCAGCAGAAGAGACACTGAAGCTTTCTTT.

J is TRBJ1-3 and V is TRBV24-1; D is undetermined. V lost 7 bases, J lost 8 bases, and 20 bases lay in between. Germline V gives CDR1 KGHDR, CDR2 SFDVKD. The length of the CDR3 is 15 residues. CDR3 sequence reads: CATRGKREDWDTIYF. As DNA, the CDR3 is TGTGCCACCAGAGGAAAGCGCGAGGATTGGGACACCATATATTTT.

CDR3 region: CASSPPRGASPLHF. Written as DNA, the CDR3 is TGTGCCAGCAGTCCGCCGCGGGGAGCGTCACCCCTCCACTTT. The chain links TRBV27 to TRBJ1-6; D is unclear. Germline CDR1 reads MNHEY; CDR2 reads SMNVEV (reference sequence). The CDR3 extends over 14 amino acids. V was cut by 5 bases and J by 10 bases, with 15 bases left in between.

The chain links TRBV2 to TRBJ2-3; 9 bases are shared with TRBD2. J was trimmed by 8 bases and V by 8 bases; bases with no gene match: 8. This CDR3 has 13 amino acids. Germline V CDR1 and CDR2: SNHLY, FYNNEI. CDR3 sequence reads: CASAGGSSVTQYF. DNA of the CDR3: TGTGCCAGCGCGGGGGGGTCCTCAGTTACGCAGTATTTT.

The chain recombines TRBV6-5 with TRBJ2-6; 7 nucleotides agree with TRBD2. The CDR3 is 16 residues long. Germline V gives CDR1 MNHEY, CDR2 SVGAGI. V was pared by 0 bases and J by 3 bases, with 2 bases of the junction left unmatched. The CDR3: CASSYSWTSGANVLTF. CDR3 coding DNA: TGTGCCAGCAGTTACTCGTGGACTAGTGGGGCCAACGTCCTGACTTTC.

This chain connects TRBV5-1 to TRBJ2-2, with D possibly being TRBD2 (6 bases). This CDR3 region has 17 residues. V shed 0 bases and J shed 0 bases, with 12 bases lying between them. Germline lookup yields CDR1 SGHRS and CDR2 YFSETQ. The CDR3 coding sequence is TGCGCCAGCAGCTTGGTGGGAGGCCGATCGAACACCGGGGAGCTGTTTTTT. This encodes CASSLVGGRSNTGELFF.

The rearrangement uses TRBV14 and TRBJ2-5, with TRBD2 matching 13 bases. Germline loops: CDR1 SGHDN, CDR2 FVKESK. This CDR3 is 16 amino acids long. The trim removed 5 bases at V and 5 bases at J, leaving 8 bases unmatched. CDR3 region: CASSETGLAGVETQYF. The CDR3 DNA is TGTGCCAGCAGCGAGACCGGACTAGCGGGGGTTGAGACCCAGTACTTC.

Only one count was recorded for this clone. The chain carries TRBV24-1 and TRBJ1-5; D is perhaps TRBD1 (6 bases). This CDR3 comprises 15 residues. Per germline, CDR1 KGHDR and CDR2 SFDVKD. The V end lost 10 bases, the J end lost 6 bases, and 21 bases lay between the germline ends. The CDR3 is CATKGIRGLGQPQHF. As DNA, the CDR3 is TGTGCCACGAAAGGGATCAGGGGCTTGGGTCAGCCCCAGCATTTT.

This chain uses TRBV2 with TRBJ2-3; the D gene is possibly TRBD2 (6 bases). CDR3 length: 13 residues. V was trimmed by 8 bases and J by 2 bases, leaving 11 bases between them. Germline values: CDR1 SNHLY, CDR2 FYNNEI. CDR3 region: CASRDSYTDTQYF. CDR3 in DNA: TGTGCCAGCCGGGACTCGTACACAGATACGCAGTATTTT.

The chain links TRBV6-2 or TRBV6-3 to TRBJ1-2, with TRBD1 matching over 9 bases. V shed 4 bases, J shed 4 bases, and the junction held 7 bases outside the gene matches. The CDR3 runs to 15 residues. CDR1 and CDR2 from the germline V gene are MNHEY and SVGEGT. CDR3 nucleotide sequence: TGTGCCAGCAGTTCTCCGGGACAGGGCACCTATGGCTACACCTTC. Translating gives CASSSPGQGTYGYTF.

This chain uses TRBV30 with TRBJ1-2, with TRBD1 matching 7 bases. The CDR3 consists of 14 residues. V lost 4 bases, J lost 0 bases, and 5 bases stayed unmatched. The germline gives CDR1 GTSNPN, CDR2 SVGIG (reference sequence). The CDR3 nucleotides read TGTGCCTGGATCAGGGGGAACGCTAACTATGGCTACACCTTC. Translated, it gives CAWIRGNANYGYTF.

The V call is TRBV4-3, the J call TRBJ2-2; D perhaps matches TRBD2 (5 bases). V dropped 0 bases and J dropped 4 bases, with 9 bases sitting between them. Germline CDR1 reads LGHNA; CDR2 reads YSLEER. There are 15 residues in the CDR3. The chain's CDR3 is CASSQDLGGTGELFF. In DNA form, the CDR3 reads TGCGCCAGCAGCCAAGATCTAGGAGGCACCGGGGAGCTGTTTTTT.

For the CDR3, the DNA is TGTGCCAGTAGTCCCCTTATATCGGGGGTTGGCTACACCTTC. Residues: CASSPLISGVGYTF. This chain joins TRBV19 and TRBJ1-2, with D possibly being TRBD1 (5 bases). Germline V gene data show CDR1 as LNHDA and CDR2 as SQIVND (reference sequence). This CDR3 comprises 14 residues. The germline V and J ends were trimmed by 5 bases and 7 bases, with 17 bases remaining between them.

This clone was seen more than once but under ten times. The CDR3 bases are TGTGCCAGCAGCACCGGGACAGGGTTGGGGAAACTGTTTTTT. Its protein is CASSTGTGLGKLFF. The chain uses TRBV9 and TRBJ1-4; 9 bases map to TRBD1. After removal of 4 bases from V and 11 bases from J, the junction contained 9 bases not matched to a gene. The CDR3 runs 14 residues. Germline lookup yields CDR1 SGDLS and CDR2 YYNGEE.

The CDR3 loop is CASSPLGDTEAFF. In DNA, the CDR3 is TGTGCCAGCTCACCGCTAGGGGACACTGAAGCTTTCTTT. The chain carries TRBV18 and TRBJ1-1, with D maybe TRBD1 (5 bases). V lost 3 bases to trimming and J lost 3 bases, with 8 bases between them. The V gene's germline CDR1 is KGHSH and CDR2 LQKENI. This CDR3 has 13 amino acids.

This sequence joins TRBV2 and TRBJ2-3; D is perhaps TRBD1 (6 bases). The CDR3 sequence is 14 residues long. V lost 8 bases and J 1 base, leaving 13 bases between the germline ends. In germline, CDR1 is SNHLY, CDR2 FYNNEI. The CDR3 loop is CASRPAGGTDTQYF. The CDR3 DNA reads TGTGCCAGCCGCCCGGCAGGGGGCACAGATACGCAGTATTTT.

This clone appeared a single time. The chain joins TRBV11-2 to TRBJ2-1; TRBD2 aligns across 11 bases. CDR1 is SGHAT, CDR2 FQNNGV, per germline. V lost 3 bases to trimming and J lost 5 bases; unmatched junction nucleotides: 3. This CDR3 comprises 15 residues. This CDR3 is CASSFRLAGNNEQFF. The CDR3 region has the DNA TGTGCCAGCAGCTTTCGACTAGCGGGAAACAATGAGCAGTTCTTC.

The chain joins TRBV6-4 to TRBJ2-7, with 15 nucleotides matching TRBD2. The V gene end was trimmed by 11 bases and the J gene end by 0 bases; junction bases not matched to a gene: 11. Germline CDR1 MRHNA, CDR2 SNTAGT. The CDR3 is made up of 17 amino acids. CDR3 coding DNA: TGTGCCGGCCCCGGGACTAGCGGGGGGCTAGGCTCCTACGAGCAGTACTTC. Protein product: CAGPGTSGGLGSYEQYF.

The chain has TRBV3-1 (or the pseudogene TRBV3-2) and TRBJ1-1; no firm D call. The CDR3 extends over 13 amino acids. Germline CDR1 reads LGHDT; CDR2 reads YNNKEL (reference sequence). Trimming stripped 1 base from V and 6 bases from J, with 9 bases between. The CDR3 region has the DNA TGTGCCAGCAGCCAAGTCCGGCGGTCTGAAGCTTTCTTT. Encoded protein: CASSQVRRSEAFF.

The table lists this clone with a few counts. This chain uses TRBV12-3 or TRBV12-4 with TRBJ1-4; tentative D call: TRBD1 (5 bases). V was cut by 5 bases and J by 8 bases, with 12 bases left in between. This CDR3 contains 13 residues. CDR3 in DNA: TGTGCCAGCAGTCGGGGGGTATCAGAAAAACTGTTTTTT. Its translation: CASSRGVSEKLFF.

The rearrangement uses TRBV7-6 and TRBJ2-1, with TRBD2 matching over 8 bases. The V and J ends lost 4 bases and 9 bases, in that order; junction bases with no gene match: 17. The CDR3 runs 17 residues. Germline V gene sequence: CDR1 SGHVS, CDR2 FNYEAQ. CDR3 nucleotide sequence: TGTGCCAGCAGCTCGGGAGGGTCAGGGGTGTTCGAGCTTGAGCAGTTCTTC. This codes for CASSSGGSGVFELEQFF.

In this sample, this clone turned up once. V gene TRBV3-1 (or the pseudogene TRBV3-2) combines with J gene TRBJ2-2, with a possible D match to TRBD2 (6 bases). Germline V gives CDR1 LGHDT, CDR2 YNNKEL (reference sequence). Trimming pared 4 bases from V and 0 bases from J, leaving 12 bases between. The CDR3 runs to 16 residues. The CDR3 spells CASSPAGLANTGELFF. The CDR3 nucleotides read TGTGCCAGCAGCCCCGCGGGGCTAGCGAACACCGGGGAGCTGTTTTTT.

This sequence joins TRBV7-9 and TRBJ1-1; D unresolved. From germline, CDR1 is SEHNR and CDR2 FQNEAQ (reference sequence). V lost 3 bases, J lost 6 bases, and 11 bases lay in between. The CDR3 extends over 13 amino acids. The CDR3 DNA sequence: TGTGCCAGCAGCTTCTCCGCGTCTCCTGAAGCTTTCTTT. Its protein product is CASSFSASPEAFF.